This T cell receptor beta chain was identified during a study of T cells in tuberculosis. After thawing and overnight rest, PBMC were stained with GMM-loaded CD1B tetramer, viability dye and anti-CD3 for sorting. CD1B tetramers were loaded with Rhodococcus equi-derived C32 glucose monomycolate. Tetramer-negative cells, 75,000 to 100,000 per donor, were also sorted. This clone was found once. Measured with immunoSEQ multiplex PCR; TCRdb has only the in-frame clones, and not every one. In the table there are tens of thousands of clones, roughly 90% of which are singletons. The clonotype comes from an adult woman with latent tuberculosis. Sequenced material: CD1b-GMM tetramer-negative cells sorted from PBMCs.

The CDR3 spells CASSPPHTGAGYTF. The CDR3 DNA sequence: TGTGCCAGCAGTCCCCCCCACACAGGGGCGGGCTACACCTTC. The genes are TRBV28 and TRBJ1-2; 7 bases are a match to TRBD1. The germline V gene encodes CDR1 MDHEN and CDR2 SYDVKM. V was clipped by 5 bases and J by 8 bases; unmatched bases: 11. The CDR3 is 14 residues long.